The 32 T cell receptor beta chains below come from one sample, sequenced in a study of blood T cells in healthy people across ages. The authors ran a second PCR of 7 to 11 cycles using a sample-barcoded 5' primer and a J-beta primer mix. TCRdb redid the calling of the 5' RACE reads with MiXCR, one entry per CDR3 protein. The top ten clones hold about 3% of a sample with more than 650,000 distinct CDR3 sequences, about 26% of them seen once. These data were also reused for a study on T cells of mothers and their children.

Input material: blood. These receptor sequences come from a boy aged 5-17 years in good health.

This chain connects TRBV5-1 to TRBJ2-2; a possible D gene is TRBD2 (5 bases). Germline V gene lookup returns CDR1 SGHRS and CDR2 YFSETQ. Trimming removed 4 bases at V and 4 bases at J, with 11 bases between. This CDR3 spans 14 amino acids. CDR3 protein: CASSPWLATGELFF. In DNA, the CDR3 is TGCGCCAGCAGCCCCTGGCTAGCCACCGGGGAGCTGTTTTTT. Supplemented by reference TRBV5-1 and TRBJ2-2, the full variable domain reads KAGVTQTPRYLIKTRGQQVTLSCSPISGHRSVSWYQQTPGQGLQFLFEYFSETQRNKGNFPGRFSGRQFSNSRSEMNVSTLELGDSALYLCASSPWLATGELFFGEGSRLTVL.

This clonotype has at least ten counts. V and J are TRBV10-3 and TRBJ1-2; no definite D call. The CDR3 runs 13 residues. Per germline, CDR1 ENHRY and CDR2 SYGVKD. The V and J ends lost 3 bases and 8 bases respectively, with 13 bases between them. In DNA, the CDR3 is TGTGCCATCAGTGAAGGGCCGGACCGCGGCTACACCTTC. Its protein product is CAISEGPDRGYTF.

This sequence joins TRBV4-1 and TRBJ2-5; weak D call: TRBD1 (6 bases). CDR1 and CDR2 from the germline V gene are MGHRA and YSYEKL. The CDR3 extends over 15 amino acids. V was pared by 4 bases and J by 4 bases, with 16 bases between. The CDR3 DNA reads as TGCGCCAGCAGCCCCACTCTAGGGGGACGAGAGACCCAGTACTTC. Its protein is CASSPTLGGRETQYF.

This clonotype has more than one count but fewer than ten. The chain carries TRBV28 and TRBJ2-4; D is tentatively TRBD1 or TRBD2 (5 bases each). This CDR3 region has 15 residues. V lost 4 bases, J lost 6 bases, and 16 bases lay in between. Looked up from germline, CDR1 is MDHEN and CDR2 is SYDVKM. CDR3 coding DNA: TGTGCCAGCAGTTCGGCGGGCAGGGACCGAAACATTCAGTACTTC. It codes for CASSSAGRDRNIQYF.

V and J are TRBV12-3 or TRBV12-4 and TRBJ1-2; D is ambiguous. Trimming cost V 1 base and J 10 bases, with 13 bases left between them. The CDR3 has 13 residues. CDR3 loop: CASSLERRSVYTF. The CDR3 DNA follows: TGTGCCAGCAGTTTAGAGCGTCGGTCGGTCTACACCTTC.

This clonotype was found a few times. CDR3 sequence (DNA): TGTGCCAGCAGTTTATCTGGACAGGCCTACGAGCAGTACTTC. It is translated as CASSLSGQAYEQYF. The rearrangement uses TRBV27 and TRBJ2-7, with 7 bases matching TRBD1. Trimming at V came to 0 bases and at J to 2 bases, leaving 1 base not matched to a gene. CDR1 is MNHEY and CDR2 is SMNVEV in the germline V gene (reference sequence). CDR3 length: 14 amino acids.

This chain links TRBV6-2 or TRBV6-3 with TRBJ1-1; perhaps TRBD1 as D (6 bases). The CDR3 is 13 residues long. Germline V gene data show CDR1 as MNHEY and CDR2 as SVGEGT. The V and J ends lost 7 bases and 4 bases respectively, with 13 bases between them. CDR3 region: CASNVGGSTEAFF. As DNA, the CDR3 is TGTGCCAGCAATGTGGGGGGCAGCACTGAAGCTTTCTTT.

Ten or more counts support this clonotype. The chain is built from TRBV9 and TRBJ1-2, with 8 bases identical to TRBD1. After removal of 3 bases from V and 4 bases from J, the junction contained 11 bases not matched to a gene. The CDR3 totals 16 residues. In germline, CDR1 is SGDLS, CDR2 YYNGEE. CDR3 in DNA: TGTGCCAGCAGCGCCGGACAGGGCCTCGGCGGCTATGGCTACACCTTC. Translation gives CASSAGQGLGGYGYTF.

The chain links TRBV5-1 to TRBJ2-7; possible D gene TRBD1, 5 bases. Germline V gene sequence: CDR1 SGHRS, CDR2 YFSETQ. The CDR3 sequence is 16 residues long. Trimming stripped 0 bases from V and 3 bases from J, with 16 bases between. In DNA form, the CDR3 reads TGCGCCAGCAGCTTGGATTCAGGGATTCAATTCTACGAGCAGTACTTC. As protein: CASSLDSGIQFYEQYF.

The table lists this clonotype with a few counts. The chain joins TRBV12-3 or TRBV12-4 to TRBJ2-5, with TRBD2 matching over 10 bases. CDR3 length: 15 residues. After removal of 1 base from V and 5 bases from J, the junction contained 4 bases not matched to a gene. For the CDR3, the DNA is TGTGCCAGCAGTTTAGTGGGACTAGCGCGCGAGACCCAGTACTTC. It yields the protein CASSLVGLARETQYF.

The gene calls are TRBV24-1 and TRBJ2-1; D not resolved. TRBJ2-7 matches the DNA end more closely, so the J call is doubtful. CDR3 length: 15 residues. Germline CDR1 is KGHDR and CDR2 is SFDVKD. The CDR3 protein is CATSYGRGLSYEQYF. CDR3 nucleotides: TGTGCCACCAGCTACGGACGTGGGCTATCCTACGAGCAGTACTTC.

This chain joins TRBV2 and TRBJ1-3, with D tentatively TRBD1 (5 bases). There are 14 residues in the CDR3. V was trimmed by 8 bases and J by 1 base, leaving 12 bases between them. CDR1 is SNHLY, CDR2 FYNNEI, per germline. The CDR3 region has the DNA TGTGCCAGCCTGGGTGGGGGATCTGGAAACACCATATATTTT. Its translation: CASLGGGSGNTIYF.

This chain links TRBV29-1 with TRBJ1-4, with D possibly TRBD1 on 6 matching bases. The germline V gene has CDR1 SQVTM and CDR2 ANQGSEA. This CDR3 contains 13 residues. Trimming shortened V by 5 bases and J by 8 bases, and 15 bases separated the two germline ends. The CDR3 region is CSVQGSGGEKLFF. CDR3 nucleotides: TGCAGCGTTCAAGGAAGCGGGGGCGAAAAACTGTTTTTT.

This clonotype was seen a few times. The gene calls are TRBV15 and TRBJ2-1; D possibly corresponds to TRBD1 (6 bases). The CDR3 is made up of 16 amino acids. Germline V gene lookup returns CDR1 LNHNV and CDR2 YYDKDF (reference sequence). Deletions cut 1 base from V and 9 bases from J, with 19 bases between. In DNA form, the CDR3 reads TGTGCCACCAGCAGAGTCAGTGTGGGGGCCCGTTTTGAGCAGTTCTTC. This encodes CATSRVSVGARFEQFF.

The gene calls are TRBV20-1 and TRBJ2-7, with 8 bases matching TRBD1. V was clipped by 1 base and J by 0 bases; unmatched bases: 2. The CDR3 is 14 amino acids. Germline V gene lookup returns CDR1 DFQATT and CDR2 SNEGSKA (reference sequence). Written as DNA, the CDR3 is TGCAGTGCTAGAGGGACAGGGAACTCCTACGAGCAGTACTTC. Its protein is CSARGTGNSYEQYF.

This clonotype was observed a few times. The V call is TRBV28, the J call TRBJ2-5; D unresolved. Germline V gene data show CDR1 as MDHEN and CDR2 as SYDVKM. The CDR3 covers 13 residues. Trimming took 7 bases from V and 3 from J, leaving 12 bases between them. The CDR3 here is CASTPGWEETQYF. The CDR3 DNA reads TGTGCCAGCACCCCGGGTTGGGAAGAGACCCAGTACTTC. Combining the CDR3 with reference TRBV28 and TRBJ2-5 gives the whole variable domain DVKVTQSSRYLVKRTGEKVFLECVQDMDHENMFWYRQDPGLGLRLIYFSYDVKMKEKGDIPEGYSVSREKKERFSLILESASTNQTSMYLCASTPGWEETQYFGPGTRLLVL.

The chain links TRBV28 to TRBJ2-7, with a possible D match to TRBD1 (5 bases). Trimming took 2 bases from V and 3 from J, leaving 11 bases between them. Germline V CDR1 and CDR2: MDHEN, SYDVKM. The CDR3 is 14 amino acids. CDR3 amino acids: CASSLGARVYEQYF. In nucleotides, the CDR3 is TGTGCCAGCAGTTTAGGGGCTCGGGTCTACGAGCAGTACTTC.

CDR3: CASSLGDRGRGSQETQYF. CDR3 nucleotide sequence: TGCGCCAGCAGCTTGGGCGACAGGGGGCGGGGATCGCAAGAGACCCAGTACTTC. The chain links TRBV5-1 to TRBJ2-5; 10 bases are shared with TRBD1. There are 18 residues in the CDR3. Germline V gene sequence: CDR1 SGHRS, CDR2 YFSETQ. Trimming removed 0 bases from V and 2 bases from J; junction bases left unmatched: 10. Full variable domain (remainder filled in from reference TRBV5-1 and TRBJ2-5): KAGVTQTPRYLIKTRGQQVTLSCSPISGHRSVSWYQQTPGQGLQFLFEYFSETQRNKGNFPGRFSGRQFSNSRSEMNVSTLELGDSALYLCASSLGDRGRGSQETQYFGPGTRLLVL.

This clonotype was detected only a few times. CDR3 region: CSAEDTSGGEAFF. The DNA of the CDR3 is TGCAGTGCTGAGGACACCTCGGGAGGTGAAGCTTTCTTT. The chain uses TRBV20-1 and TRBJ1-1; a possible D gene is TRBD1 (5 bases). V gave up 5 bases and J gave up 7 bases, with 17 bases separating them. Germline lookup yields CDR1 DFQATT and CDR2 SNEGSKA (reference sequence). CDR3 length: 13 amino acids.

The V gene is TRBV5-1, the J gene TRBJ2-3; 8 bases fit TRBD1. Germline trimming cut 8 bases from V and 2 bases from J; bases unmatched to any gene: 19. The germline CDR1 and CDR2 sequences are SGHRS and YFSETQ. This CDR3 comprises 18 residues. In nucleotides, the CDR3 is TGCGCCAGTTTTGCCCCGACAGGGGATCGGAAGGACACAGATACGCAGTATTTT. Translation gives CASFAPTGDRKDTDTQYF.

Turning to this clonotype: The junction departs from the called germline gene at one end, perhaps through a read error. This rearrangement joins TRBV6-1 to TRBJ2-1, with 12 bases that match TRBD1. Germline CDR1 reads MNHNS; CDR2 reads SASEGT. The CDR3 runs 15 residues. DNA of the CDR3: TGTGCCGGCAGGGAGGGACAGGGGGCTCCCAATGAGCAGTTCTTC. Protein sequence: CAGREGQGAPNEQFF.

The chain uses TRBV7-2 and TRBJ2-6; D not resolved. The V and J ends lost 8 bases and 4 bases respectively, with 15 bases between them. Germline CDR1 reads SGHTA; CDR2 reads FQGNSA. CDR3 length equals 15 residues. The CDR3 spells CASGPGASGANVLTF. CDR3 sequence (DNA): TGTGCCAGCGGGCCGGGCGCTTCCGGGGCCAACGTCCTGACTTTC.

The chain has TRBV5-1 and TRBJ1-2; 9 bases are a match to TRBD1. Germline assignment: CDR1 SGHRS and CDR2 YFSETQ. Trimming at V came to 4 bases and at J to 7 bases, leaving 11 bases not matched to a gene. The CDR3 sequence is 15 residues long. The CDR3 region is CASSAHRDRVFGYTF. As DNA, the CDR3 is TGCGCCAGCAGCGCACATCGGGACAGGGTCTTTGGCTACACCTTC.

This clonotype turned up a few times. CDR3: CASSLLAGDLNEQFF. CDR3 DNA sequence: TGTGCCAGCAGCCTACTAGCGGGGGACCTCAATGAGCAGTTCTTC. V is TRBV6-4 and J is TRBJ2-5; TRBD2 matches at 11 bases. Judging by the DNA end, TRBJ2-1 fits better; the J call may be wrong. This CDR3 has 15 amino acids. Germline assignment: CDR1 MRHNA and CDR2 SNTAGT.

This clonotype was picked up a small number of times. CDR3 sequence (DNA): TGTGCCAGCAGGAGAGTAAGGGGAGAGACCCAGTACTTC. It yields the protein CASRRVRGETQYF. The V and J genes are TRBV6-5 and TRBJ2-5; possible D gene TRBD1, 5 bases. CDR1 MNHEY and CDR2 SVGAGI come from the germline V gene. The CDR3 is 13 amino acids. V lost 6 bases and J lost 4, with 12 bases in between.

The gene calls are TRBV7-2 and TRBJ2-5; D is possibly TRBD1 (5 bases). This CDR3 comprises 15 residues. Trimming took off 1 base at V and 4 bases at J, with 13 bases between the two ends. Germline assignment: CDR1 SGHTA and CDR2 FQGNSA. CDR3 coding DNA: TGTGCCAGCAGCTTAGATGCCAGGGCCGGAGAGACCCAGTACTTC. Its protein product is CASSLDARAGETQYF.

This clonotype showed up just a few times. The CDR3 coding sequence is TGTGCTAGTGGTTTGGTCGAAACAGGGGGCTATGGCTACACCTTC. This sequence encodes CASGLVETGGYGYTF. The chain uses TRBV12-5 and TRBJ1-2; 8 bases align to TRBD1. CDR3 length equals 15 residues. J lost 4 bases, V lost 0 bases, and 4 bases had no gene match. From germline, CDR1 is LGHNT and CDR2 FRNRAP.

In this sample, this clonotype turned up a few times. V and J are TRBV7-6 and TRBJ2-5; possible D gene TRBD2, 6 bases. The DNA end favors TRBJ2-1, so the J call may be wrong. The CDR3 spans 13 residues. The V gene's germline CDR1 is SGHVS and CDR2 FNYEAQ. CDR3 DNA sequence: TGTGCCAGCAGCTTAGAGGTTCGGGGGTTGCAGTTCTTC. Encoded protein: CASSLEVRGLQFF.

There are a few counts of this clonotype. The CDR3 loop is CASSHLAGGQHEQFF. CDR3 in DNA: TGTGCCAGCAGCCATCTAGCGGGGGGGCAGCATGAGCAGTTCTTC. The chain carries TRBV3-1 and TRBJ2-5, with 12 bases identical to TRBD2. The J call may be in error: the DNA end matches TRBJ2-1 better. CDR3 length: 15 residues. The germline V gene has CDR1 LGHDT and CDR2 YNNKEL (reference sequence).

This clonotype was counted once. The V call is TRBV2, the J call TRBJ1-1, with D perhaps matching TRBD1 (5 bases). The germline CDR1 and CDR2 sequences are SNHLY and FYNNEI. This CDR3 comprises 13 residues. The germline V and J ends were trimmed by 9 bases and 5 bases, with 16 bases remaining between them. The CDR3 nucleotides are TGTGCCAGAAACGCAGGGAAGGGGACTGAAGCTTTCTTT. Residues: CARNAGKGTEAFF.

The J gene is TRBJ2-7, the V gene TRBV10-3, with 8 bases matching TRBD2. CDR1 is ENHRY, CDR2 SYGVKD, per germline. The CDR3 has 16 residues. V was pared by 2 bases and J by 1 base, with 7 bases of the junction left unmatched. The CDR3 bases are TGTGCCATCAGTGAGAGTGGAGCGGGGGCTTCCTACGAGCAGTACTTC. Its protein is CAISESGAGASYEQYF.

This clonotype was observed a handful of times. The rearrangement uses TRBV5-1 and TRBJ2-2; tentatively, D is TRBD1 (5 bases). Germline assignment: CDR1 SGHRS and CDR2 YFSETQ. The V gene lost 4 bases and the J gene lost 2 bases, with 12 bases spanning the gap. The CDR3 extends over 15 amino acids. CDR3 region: CASSVDSINTGELFF. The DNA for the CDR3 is TGCGCCAGCAGCGTAGACAGTATCAACACCGGGGAGCTGTTTTTT.